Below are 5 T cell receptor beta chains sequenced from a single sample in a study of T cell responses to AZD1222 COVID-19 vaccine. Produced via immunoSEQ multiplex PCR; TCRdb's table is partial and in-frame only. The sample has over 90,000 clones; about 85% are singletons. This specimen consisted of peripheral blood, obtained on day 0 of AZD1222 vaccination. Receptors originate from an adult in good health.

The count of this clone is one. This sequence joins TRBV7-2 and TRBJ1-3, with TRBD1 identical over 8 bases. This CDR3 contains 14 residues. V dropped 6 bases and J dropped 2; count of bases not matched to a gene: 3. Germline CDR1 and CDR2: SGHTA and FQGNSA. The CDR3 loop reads CASRADRAGNTIYF. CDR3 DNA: TGTGCCAGCAGGGCGGACAGGGCTGGAAACACCATATATTTT. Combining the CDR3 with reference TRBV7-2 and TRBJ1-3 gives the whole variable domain GAGVSQSPSNKVTEKGKDVELRCDPISGHTALYWYRQSLGQGLEFLIYFQGNSAPDKSGLPSDRFSAERTGGSVSTLTIQRTQQEDSAVYLCASRADRAGNTIYFGEGSWLTVV.

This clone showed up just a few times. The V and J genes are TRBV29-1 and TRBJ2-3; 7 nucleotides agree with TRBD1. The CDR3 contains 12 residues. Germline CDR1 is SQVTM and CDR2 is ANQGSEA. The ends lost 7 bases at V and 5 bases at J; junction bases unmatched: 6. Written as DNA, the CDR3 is TGCAGCGCCGACAGGGTAGGAGATACGCAGTATTTT. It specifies CSADRVGDTQYF.

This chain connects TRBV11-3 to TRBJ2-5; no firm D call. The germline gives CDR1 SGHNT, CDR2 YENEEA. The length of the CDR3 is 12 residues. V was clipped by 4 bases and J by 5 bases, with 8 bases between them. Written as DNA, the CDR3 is TGTGCCAGCAGCTCCGAAGGGGAGACCCAGTACTTC. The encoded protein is CASSSEGETQYF.

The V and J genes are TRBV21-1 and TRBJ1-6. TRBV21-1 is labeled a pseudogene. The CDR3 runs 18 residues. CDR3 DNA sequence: TGTGCCAGCAGTGAGAAAGGGAACGGCTTTTCATTTAATTCACCCCTCCACTTT. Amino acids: CASSEKGNGFSFNSPLHF.

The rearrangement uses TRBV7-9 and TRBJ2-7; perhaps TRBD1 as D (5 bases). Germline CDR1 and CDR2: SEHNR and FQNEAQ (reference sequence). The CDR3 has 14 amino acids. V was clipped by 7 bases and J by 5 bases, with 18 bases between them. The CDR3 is CASTDWGAGNEQYF. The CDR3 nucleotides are TGTGCCAGCACCGACTGGGGCGCCGGTAACGAGCAGTACTTC.